Presented here are 29 T cell receptor beta chains from one specimen sequenced in a study of T cells in Graves' hyperthyroidism and ophthalmopathy. RNA transcripts gave rise to amplified TCR beta CDR3 regions. First-round RT-PCR of the TCR CDR3 relied on the HTBI primer set. TCRdb re-called the multiplex PCR reads with MiXCR, one entry per CDR3 protein. Of some 500,000 distinct CDR3 sequences in the sample, around 16% were seen once. Material: blood. These receptor sequences come from a woman in her thirties with Graves' ophthalmopathy.

This clonotype was seen many times. CDR3 sequence: CASSLVSKNIQYF. CDR3 nucleotide sequence: TGTGCCAGCAGTCTAGTTAGTAAAAACATTCAGTACTTC. The J gene is TRBJ2-4, the V gene TRBV28; D is unclear. V lost 5 bases to trimming and J lost 4 bases, with 9 bases between them. The germline CDR1 and CDR2 sequences are MDHEN and SYDVKM. This CDR3 spans 13 amino acids.

This clonotype showed up just a few times. In nucleotides, the CDR3 is TGTACTCAGTATCGGCGGGGCACAGATACGCAGTATTTT. Translated: CTQYRRGTDTQYF. The V and J genes are TRBV19 and TRBJ2-3; D perhaps matches TRBD2 (5 bases). The germline V gene encodes CDR1 LNHDA and CDR2 SQIVND (reference sequence). The CDR3 extends over 13 amino acids.

There are many counts of this clonotype. The V and J genes are TRBV27 and TRBJ2-1; 11 nucleotides line up with TRBD2. CDR1 and CDR2 (germline): MNHEY, SMNVEV (reference sequence). CDR3 length: 13 amino acids. The V segment lost 8 bases and the J segment 7 bases; nucleotides outside the gene matches: 4. CDR3: CASGVAGGNEQFF. The CDR3 DNA reads as TGTGCCAGCGGCGTAGCGGGAGGGAATGAGCAGTTCTTC.

This clonotype was counted at least ten times. The chain uses TRBV3-1 and TRBJ2-7; tentatively, D is TRBD1 or TRBD2 (5 bases each). The CDR3 consists of 13 residues. The germline V gene encodes CDR1 LGHDT and CDR2 YNNKEL (reference sequence). V lost 4 bases and J lost 3, with 10 bases in between. The CDR3 region has the DNA TGTGCCAGCAGCCTAAGGGACGGCTACGAGCAGTACTTC. It yields the protein CASSLRDGYEQYF.

This clonotype was counted only a few times. The chain has TRBV5-4 and TRBJ2-5, with D possibly being TRBD1 (6 bases). CDR1 is SGHNT, CDR2 YYREEE, per germline (reference sequence). The CDR3 totals 18 residues. Between the trimmed V and J ends, which lost 1 base and 3 bases, there was a span of 22 bases. The CDR3 sequence: CASSLLGTPPSVKETQYF. DNA for the CDR3: TGTGCCAGCAGCTTGTTAGGGACACCGCCCTCGGTGAAAGAGACCCAGTACTTC.

The gene calls are TRBV7-9 and TRBJ1-1; D is perhaps TRBD1 (5 bases). Germline V gene sequence: CDR1 SEHNR, CDR2 FQNEAQ (reference sequence). The CDR3 contains 14 residues. Trimming pared 5 bases from V and 4 bases from J, leaving 14 bases between. CDR3 amino acids: CASSPPYGGTEAFF. The DNA of the CDR3 is TGTGCCAGCAGCCCACCTTATGGGGGCACTGAAGCTTTCTTT.

This clonotype was picked up many times. The chain joins TRBV6-1 to TRBJ1-1; 7 bases map to TRBD1. CDR3 length: 12 residues. The V gene's germline CDR1 is MNHNS and CDR2 SASEGT. Trimming cost V 6 bases and J 7 bases; bases outside gene matches: 5. The CDR3 DNA reads TGTGCCAGCAGAGGCTGGGACAGTGAAGCTTTCTTT. Protein: CASRGWDSEAFF.

This clonotype has at least ten counts. The chain employs TRBV7-2 and TRBJ2-2; 9 positions match TRBD2. The CDR3 totals 16 residues. The germline CDR1 and CDR2 sequences are SGHTA and FQGNSA. V trimming: 3 bases; J trimming: 4 bases; junction bases outside the gene matches: 6. CDR3 sequence: CASSFKREVSTGELFF. The CDR3 DNA is TGTGCCAGCAGCTTTAAGCGGGAGGTCAGCACCGGGGAGCTGTTTTTT.

The sample holds many counts of this clonotype. The V and J genes are TRBV3-1 and TRBJ2-5; 9 bases align to TRBD1. Per germline, CDR1 LGHDT and CDR2 YNNKEL (reference sequence). Trimming took 1 base from V and 4 from J; bases not matched to a gene: 10. This CDR3 contains 17 residues. The CDR3 nucleotides are TGTGCCAGCAGCCAAGGTCCGCCTCGGGACAGGGCAGAGACCCAGTACTTC. Protein sequence: CASSQGPPRDRAETQYF.

Points on this clonotype: The CDR3 end shows no conserved phenylalanine or tryptophan, and so a read error is likely. The chain combines TRBV11-3 with TRBJ1-2, with 7 bases aligning to TRBD1. Trimming removed 5 bases from V and 8 bases from J; junction bases left unmatched: 8. Germline CDR1 SGHNT, CDR2 YENEEA. The CDR3 length is 13 residues. The DNA of the CDR3 is TGTGCCAGCAGCCAAGACAGGGCTAGAGGCTACACCCTC. Its translation is CASSQDRARGYTL.

This clonotype was seen repeatedly, ten times or more. The junction does not match germline at one end; this may be a read error. The chain links TRBV7-7 to TRBJ2-3; D is perhaps TRBD1 (6 bases). CDR1 and CDR2 (germline): SSHAT, FNYEAQ (reference sequence). The CDR3 length is 15 residues. This chain's CDR3 is CASSRRGESTDTQYF. The CDR3 DNA is TGTGCTAGCAGCCGCAGGGGCGAGAGCACAGATACGCAGTATTTT. Supplemented by reference TRBV7-7 and TRBJ2-3, the full variable domain reads GAGVSQSPRYKVTKRGQDVTLRCDPISSHATLYWYQQALGQGPEFLTYFNYEAQPDKSGLPSDRFSAERPEGSISTLTIQRTEQRDSAMYRCASSRRGESTDTQYFGPGTRLTVL.

The table lists this clonotype with many counts. The chain uses TRBV11-2 and TRBJ2-3, with D perhaps assigned TRBD1 or TRBD2 (6 bases each). This CDR3 comprises 12 residues. CDR1 and CDR2 from the germline V gene are SGHAT and FQNNGV. Trimming pared 5 bases from V and 7 bases from J, leaving 10 bases between. CDR3 nucleotides: TGTGCCAGCAGCGAAGGGGGGAATACGCAGTATTTT. This encodes CASSEGGNTQYF.

This clonotype was counted ten times or more. This chain links TRBV27 with TRBJ2-5, with D perhaps matching TRBD1 (6 bases). V was trimmed by 3 bases and J by 2 bases, leaving 13 bases between them. The CDR3 contains 15 residues. In germline, CDR1 is MNHEY, CDR2 SMNVEV (reference sequence). The chain's CDR3 is CASSFRAGVQETQYF. As DNA, the CDR3 is TGTGCCAGCAGTTTTAGGGCAGGGGTTCAAGAGACCCAGTACTTC.

This clonotype was seen ten or more times. The genes are TRBV6-2 or TRBV6-3 and TRBJ2-7; 8 nucleotides agree with TRBD2. The CDR3 is made up of 13 amino acids. CDR1 MNHEY and CDR2 SVGEGT come from the germline V gene. Germline trimming cut 3 bases from V and 3 bases from J; bases unmatched to any gene: 1. CDR3: CASSYSGNYEQYF. CDR3 in DNA: TGTGCCAGCAGTTATAGCGGGAACTACGAGCAGTACTTC.

For this clonotype: A much larger clone lies a single base off, so this may be a read error. The chain uses TRBV30 and TRBJ1-5; no reliable D call. This CDR3 comprises 15 residues. Germline lookup yields CDR1 GTSNPN and CDR2 SVGIG (reference sequence). CDR3 in DNA: TGTGCCTGGAGTGTACTCGCAGAGCCTAGTCAGCCCCGGCATTTT. Amino acid sequence: CAWSVLAEPSQPRHF.

This clonotype has ten or more counts. The chain joins TRBV28 to TRBJ1-1; D is unresolved. V lost 4 bases and J 1 base, leaving 19 bases between the germline ends. CDR3 length: 17 amino acids. Germline CDR1 and CDR2: MDHEN and SYDVKM. The CDR3 protein is CASSSYYRVRENTEAFF. The DNA for the CDR3 is TGTGCCAGCAGTTCATATTATAGGGTCCGGGAGAACACTGAAGCTTTCTTT.

This clonotype occurred many times. The chain recombines TRBV28 with TRBJ2-5, with 9 bases fitting TRBD1. The CDR3 sequence is 15 residues long. J lost 4 bases, V lost 6 bases, and 9 bases had no gene match. Looked up from germline, CDR1 is MDHEN and CDR2 is SYDVKM. The DNA for the CDR3 is TGTGCCAGCAGCCGATCCGGGACAGGGCGAGAGACCCAGTACTTC. Translated, it gives CASSRSGTGRETQYF.

This clonotype turned up a few times. The V gene is TRBV20-1, the J gene TRBJ2-1; no clear D. Trimming removed 6 bases at V and 3 bases at J, with 21 bases between. The CDR3 sequence is 16 residues long. Germline-derived CDR1 and CDR2 are DFQATT and SNEGSKA (reference sequence). CDR3 residues: CSAIETVVTFYNEQFF. In nucleotides, the CDR3 is TGCAGTGCCATCGAGACGGTAGTCACCTTCTACAATGAGCAGTTCTTC.

The gene calls are TRBV3-1 and TRBJ2-4, with D hard to call. This CDR3 has 21 residues. V lost 1 base to trimming and J lost 1 base, with 26 bases between them. Germline V CDR1 and CDR2: LGHDT, YNNKEL (reference sequence). In DNA form, the CDR3 reads TGTGCCAGCAGCCAAGCGGATATTAGCTCGGTAAAGTATCACGCCAAAAACATTCAGTACTTC. Translating gives CASSQADISSVKYHAKNIQYF.

V gene TRBV19 combines with J gene TRBJ1-2; D unclear. The CDR3 totals 11 residues. Looked up from germline, CDR1 is LNHDA and CDR2 is SQIVND (reference sequence). V shed 5 bases and J shed 8 bases, with 9 bases lying between them. The DNA of the CDR3 is TGTGCCAGTAGTGGCGAGTGGGGCTACACCTTC. It yields the protein CASSGEWGYTF.

This clonotype has more than one count but fewer than ten. A much bigger clone sits one base away, suggesting this may be a read error. V is TRBV20-1 and J is TRBJ2-5; tentatively, D is TRBD1 (6 bases). This CDR3 spans 11 amino acids. Per the germline V gene, CDR1 is DFQATT and CDR2 is SNEGSKA (reference sequence). V was cut by 8 bases and J by 6 bases, with 13 bases left in between. CDR3 loop: CSQGRGQTQYF. The CDR3 bases are TGCAGTCAGGGCAGGGGACAGACCCAGTACTTC.

In this sample, this clonotype turned up a few times. The chain has TRBV9 and TRBJ1-1; D is possibly TRBD1 (5 bases). Germline V gene sequence: CDR1 SGDLS, CDR2 YYNGEE. V shed 0 bases and J shed 1 base, with 7 bases lying between them. The CDR3 extends over 14 amino acids. In nucleotides, the CDR3 is TGTGCCAGCAGCGTAGATCAGGGGAACACTGAAGCTTTCTTT. The encoded protein is CASSVDQGNTEAFF.

This clonotype has a handful of counts. The rearrangement links TRBV30 to TRBJ2-5; possible D gene TRBD2, 5 bases. Between the trimmed V and J ends, which lost 5 bases and 4 bases, there was a span of 14 bases. Germline loops: CDR1 GTSNPN, CDR2 SVGIG (reference sequence). The CDR3 sequence is 13 residues long. For the CDR3, the DNA is TGTGCCTGGGGTCCCATCAGCGGAGAGACCCAGTACTTC. Protein sequence: CAWGPISGETQYF.

The chain carries TRBV10-3 and TRBJ2-7, with 16 nucleotides matching TRBD2. Germline assignment: CDR1 ENHRY and CDR2 SYGVKD. CDR3 length equals 17 residues. Unmatched junction bases numbered 12, after V lost 7 bases and J lost 6 bases. As DNA, the CDR3 is TGTGCCATCACCTCTCCGGGACTAGCGGGAGGGCCCGTCGAGCAGTACTTC. Amino acid sequence: CAITSPGLAGGPVEQYF.

Only a few counts were recorded for this clonotype. One end of the junction does not line up with germline, which may come from a read error. The V and J genes are TRBV25-1 and TRBJ2-5, with a weak D call TRBD1 (6 bases). The CDR3 covers 14 residues. CDR1 is MGHDK and CDR2 is SYGVNS in the germline V gene. The CDR3 coding sequence is TGTGCCAGCAGTGAATTGGGGGCGCAAGATACCCAGTACTTC. This encodes CASSELGAQDTQYF.

This clonotype was detected only a few times. The chain is built from TRBV29-1 and TRBJ2-1, with 7 bases matching TRBD2. The V gene's germline CDR1 is SQVTM and CDR2 ANQGSEA. The length of the CDR3 is 12 residues. V was clipped by 2 bases and J by 7 bases; unmatched bases: 2. The CDR3 reads CSVETRGNEQFF. DNA of the CDR3: TGCAGCGTTGAAACGCGGGGGAATGAGCAGTTCTTC.

This clonotype was detected ten times or more. The chain has TRBV5-5 and TRBJ2-7; 7 nucleotides match TRBD1. This CDR3 is built from 15 residues. Germline lookup yields CDR1 SGHKS and CDR2 YYEKEE (reference sequence). The V and J ends lost 0 bases and 4 bases, in that order; junction bases with no gene match: 7. CDR3 bases: TGTGCCAGCAGCTTGGGACAGGGAAGATGGTACGAGCAGTACTTC. This codes for CASSLGQGRWYEQYF.

This chain joins TRBV29-1 and TRBJ1-2; D remains ambiguous. V gave up 0 bases and J gave up 8 bases, with 10 bases separating them. This CDR3 is built from 12 residues. CDR1 SQVTM and CDR2 ANQGSEA come from the germline V gene. CDR3 loop: CSVEDDLRGYTF. The CDR3 DNA reads TGCAGCGTTGAAGATGACCTTAGAGGCTACACCTTC.

This clonotype has ten or more counts. The rearrangement joins TRBV20-1 to TRBJ2-1; possible D gene TRBD2, 6 bases. The CDR3 totals 12 residues. The V gene's germline CDR1 is DFQATT and CDR2 SNEGSKA (reference sequence). Trimming removed 3 bases at V and 8 bases at J, with 11 bases between. Here the CDR3 DNA reads TGCAGTGCTAGCGGGAGTCCGTATGAGCAGTTCTTC. Translated: CSASGSPYEQFF.